One sample yielded the 17 T cell receptor beta chains listed below, sequenced in a study of cytomegalovirus exposure and HLA in healthy donors. The study ran its PCR with 60 Vbeta and 13 Jbeta primers. The table came from immunoSEQ multiplex PCR; TCRdb's copy has only in-frame clones and leaves some out. This table holds about 190,000 clones, roughly 80% found once. Sequenced sample: PBMCs. These receptors were obtained from a woman in her twenties or thirties in good health and CMV-seropositive.

This clone was seen a few times. The chain uses TRBV9 and TRBJ2-7; D unclear. V dropped 0 bases and J dropped 7 bases, with 11 bases sitting between them. Germline V gives CDR1 SGDLS, CDR2 YYNGEE. The CDR3 spans 13 residues. The CDR3 DNA sequence: TGTGCCAGCAGCGTAGGAGCGTCCGGTGAGCAGTACTTC. It specifies CASSVGASGEQYF.

The V call is TRBV27, the J call TRBJ2-5; 7 bases fit TRBD1. This CDR3 has 14 residues. V lost 5 bases and J lost 1; bases outside the gene matches: 4. Germline lookup yields CDR1 MNHEY and CDR2 SMNVEV (reference sequence). CDR3 sequence reads: CASSIRTGQETQYF. The CDR3 DNA reads TGTGCCAGCAGTATCCGGACAGGCCAAGAGACCCAGTACTTC.

The rearrangement uses TRBV30 and TRBJ1-4; D is ambiguous. CDR1 and CDR2 (germline): GTSNPN, SVGIG (reference sequence). V lost 5 bases, J lost 12 bases, and 13 bases lay in between. This CDR3 is 11 amino acids long. CDR3 sequence reads: CAWQSREELFF. The CDR3, as DNA: TGTGCCTGGCAGTCGCGGGAGGAACTGTTTTTT.

CDR3 nucleotide sequence: TGTGCCAGTAGTTTAGGGGCGCCTGGGAACACTGAAGCTTTCTTT. Translated, it gives CASSLGAPGNTEAFF. The rearrangement links TRBV19 to TRBJ1-1; D perhaps matches TRBD1 (5 bases). Germline CDR1 and CDR2: LNHDA and SQIVND (reference sequence). V dropped 5 bases and J dropped 1 base, with 14 bases sitting between them. The CDR3 spans 15 residues.

The gene calls are TRBV2 and TRBJ2-3; 10 positions agree with TRBD2. Germline V gives CDR1 SNHLY, CDR2 FYNNEI. J gave up 6 bases and V 5 bases, and 5 bases lay outside the gene matches. This CDR3 is built from 14 residues. The CDR3 DNA follows: TGTGCCAGCAGTACTAGCGGGATTTCGGATACGCAGTATTTT. This gives the protein CASSTSGISDTQYF.

The V and J genes are TRBV11-1 and TRBJ2-2; TRBD1 is a possible D gene (5 bases). Germline V CDR1 and CDR2: SGHAT, FQDESV (reference sequence). The V end lost 6 bases, the J end lost 4 bases, and 18 bases lay between the germline ends. The CDR3 contains 16 residues. This chain's CDR3 is CASRGHQEHLTGELFF. In nucleotides, the CDR3 is TGTGCCAGCAGGGGGCACCAGGAACATCTCACCGGGGAGCTGTTTTTT.

This chain joins TRBV7-3 and TRBJ2-3; D remains unclear. Germline CDR1 SGHTA, CDR2 FQGTGA. The ends were cut back, 2 bases at V and 0 bases at J, with 6 bases in the middle. There are 14 residues in the CDR3. Here the CDR3 reads CASSLASSTDTQYF. The DNA of the CDR3 is TGTGCCAGCAGCTTAGCGTCTAGCACAGATACGCAGTATTTT.

This chain links TRBV5-4 with TRBJ2-6; 8 nucleotides match TRBD1. In germline, CDR1 is SGHNT, CDR2 YYREEE (reference sequence). The CDR3 has 18 residues. The junction had 15 bases not matched to a gene; V was cut back by 6 bases and J by 4 bases. The CDR3 loop is CASTLGRQGAGGANVLTF. As DNA, the CDR3 is TGTGCCAGCACCCTAGGCAGGCAGGGGGCGGGAGGGGCCAACGTCCTGACTTTC.

The genes are TRBV7-9 and TRBJ1-6; 7 bases match TRBD1. Germline lookup yields CDR1 SEHNR and CDR2 FQNEAQ (reference sequence). V shed 6 bases, J shed 7 bases, and the junction held 12 bases outside the gene matches. The CDR3 runs to 16 residues. CDR3 nucleotides: TGTGCCAGCAGGCCAGACAGGGAAGGTCCGAATTCACCCCTCCACTTT. Protein product: CASRPDREGPNSPLHF.

J is TRBJ1-1 and V is TRBV30; maybe TRBD1 (5 bases). V lost 5 bases, J lost 5 bases, and 12 bases lay in between. Germline loops: CDR1 GTSNPN, CDR2 SVGIG (reference sequence). The CDR3 length is 12 residues. CDR3 loop: CAWGRQRTEAFF. The CDR3 DNA reads as TGTGCCTGGGGTCGACAGAGGACTGAAGCTTTCTTT.

This clone was counted between two and nine times. The CDR3: CASSSGGGQVKEQYF. The CDR3 DNA sequence: TGTGCCAGCAGCTCCGGGGGGGGGCAGGTAAAGGAGCAGTACTTC. The chain combines TRBV7-2 with TRBJ2-7; 8 bases map to TRBD2. Germline assignment: CDR1 SGHTA and CDR2 FQGNSA. This CDR3 contains 15 residues. V dropped 4 bases and J dropped 7; count of bases not matched to a gene: 12.

J is TRBJ2-7 and V is TRBV5-4; TRBD1 matches 11 bases. The V gene's germline CDR1 is SGHNT and CDR2 YYREEE (reference sequence). V gave up 3 bases and J gave up 7 bases; unmatched junction bases: 6. CDR3 size: 14 residues. The CDR3 DNA reads TGTGCCAGCAGCTGGGACAGGGGGAGGATGGAGCAGTACTTC. Amino acid sequence: CASSWDRGRMEQYF.

This chain uses TRBV9 with TRBJ2-2; tentative D call: TRBD2 (5 bases). V lost 2 bases and J 3 bases, leaving 11 bases between the germline ends. Germline-derived CDR1 and CDR2 are SGDLS and YYNGEE. The CDR3 is made up of 15 amino acids. In DNA, the CDR3 is TGTGCCAGCAGCGTCATCGGACTGGACACCGGGGAGCTGTTTTTT. Translation gives CASSVIGLDTGELFF.

The chain joins TRBV28 to TRBJ2-7; 7 nucleotides match TRBD1. Germline lookup yields CDR1 MDHEN and CDR2 SYDVKM. The trim removed 4 bases at V and 6 bases at J, leaving 9 bases unmatched. The length of the CDR3 is 14 residues. The CDR3 sequence is CASSSSGHRGEQYF. The CDR3 nucleotides are TGTGCCAGCAGTTCCTCTGGTCACAGGGGCGAGCAGTACTTC.

V usage is TRBV7-2 and J usage is TRBJ1-3; TRBD1 agrees at 7 bases. This CDR3 comprises 15 residues. V was pared by 2 bases and J by 4 bases, with 5 bases of the junction left unmatched. CDR1 is SGHTA, CDR2 FQGNSA, per germline. The CDR3 DNA reads as TGTGCCAGCAGCTTACTAGGGGGCTCCGGAAACACCATATATTTT. Its translation: CASSLLGGSGNTIYF.

In this sample, this clone turned up a few times. V is TRBV6-5 and J is TRBJ1-2; D possibly corresponds to TRBD1 (6 bases). Germline V gene sequence: CDR1 MNHEY, CDR2 SVGAGI. The CDR3 spans 13 residues. The V end was cut by 2 bases, the J end by 7 bases, with 11 bases between. This CDR3 is CASSYNRDAGYTF. CDR3 bases: TGTGCCAGCAGTTACAACAGGGATGCTGGCTACACCTTC.

About this clone: One junction end does not reproduce the germline sequence, and a read error may be involved. The V call is TRBV18, the J call TRBJ2-1; 7 nucleotides align to TRBD2. This CDR3 contains 15 residues. Looked up from germline, CDR1 is KGHSH and CDR2 is LQKENI. The CDR3 bases are TGTGCCAGCTCACCACCGACTAGCTCCCACAATGAGCAGTTCTTC. This sequence encodes CASSPPTSSHNEQFF.